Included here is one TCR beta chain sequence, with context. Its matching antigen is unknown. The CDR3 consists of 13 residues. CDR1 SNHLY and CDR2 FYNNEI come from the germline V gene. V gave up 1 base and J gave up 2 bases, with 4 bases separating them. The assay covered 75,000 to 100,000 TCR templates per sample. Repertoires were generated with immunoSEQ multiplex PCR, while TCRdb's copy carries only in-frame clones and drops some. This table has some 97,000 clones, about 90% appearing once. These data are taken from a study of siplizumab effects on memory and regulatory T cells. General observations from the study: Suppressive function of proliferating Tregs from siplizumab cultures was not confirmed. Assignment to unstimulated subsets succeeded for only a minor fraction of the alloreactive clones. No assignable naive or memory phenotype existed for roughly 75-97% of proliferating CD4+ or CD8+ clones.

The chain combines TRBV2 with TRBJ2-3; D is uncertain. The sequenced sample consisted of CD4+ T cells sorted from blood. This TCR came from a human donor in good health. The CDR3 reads CASSEENTDTQYF. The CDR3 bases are TGTGCCAGCAGTGAAGAAAACACAGATACGCAGTATTTT.